The 9 T cell receptor beta chains presented below share a single source sample, sequenced in a study of T cell responses to AZD1222 COVID-19 vaccine. The method was immunoSEQ multiplex PCR; TCRdb's version includes in-frame clones alone and lacks a portion of them. Seen here are 150,000 to 170,000 clones, more than 75% observed once, and the top ten hold approximately 17%. Here the sequenced sample was peripheral blood, taken on day 0 of AZD1222 vaccination. The receptors shown here come from an adult in good health.

The chain uses TRBV20-1 and TRBJ1-1; D gene uncertain. Between the trimmed V and J ends, which lost 6 bases and 4 bases, there was a span of 6 bases. Germline CDR1 is DFQATT and CDR2 is SNEGSKA (reference sequence). The CDR3 length is 10 residues. Written as DNA, the CDR3 is TGCAGTGCCGTGGGCACTGAAGCTTTCTTT. Protein: CSAVGTEAFF.

V gene TRBV19 combines with J gene TRBJ1-2; D is perhaps TRBD1 (5 bases). Trimming cost V 3 bases and J 2 bases, with 7 bases left between them. The CDR3 has 13 amino acids. Germline V gene data show CDR1 as LNHDA and CDR2 as SQIVND (reference sequence). For the CDR3, the DNA is TGTGCCAGTAGTATGGGGCAGAACTATGGCTACACCTTC. Translated, it gives CASSMGQNYGYTF.

The genes are TRBV3-1 (or the pseudogene TRBV3-2) and TRBJ2-1, with 7 nucleotides matching TRBD2. CDR3 length: 15 amino acids. Germline V lookup: CDR1 LGHDT, CDR2 YNNKEL (reference sequence). The ends lost 6 bases at V and 4 bases at J; junction bases unmatched: 9. This CDR3 is CASRQRDLRYNEQFF. CDR3 DNA: TGTGCCAGCAGGCAGCGGGACCTTCGGTACAATGAGCAGTTCTTC.

The V gene is TRBV20-1, the J gene TRBJ2-1, with D unclear. Trimming left V 3 bases short and J 4 bases short, with 13 bases between. This CDR3 contains 14 residues. Germline loops: CDR1 DFQATT, CDR2 SNEGSKA (reference sequence). CDR3 sequence: CSASGSQSYNEQFF. The CDR3, as DNA: TGCAGTGCTAGTGGCAGCCAAAGTTACAATGAGCAGTTCTTC.

This clone was counted a single time. This sequence joins TRBV4-2 and TRBJ1-1; D not resolved. The CDR3 covers 14 residues. Germline V lookup: CDR1 LGHNA, CDR2 YNFKEQ. V was pared by 5 bases and J by 1 base, with 11 bases between. The CDR3 nucleotides read TGTGCCAGCAGCTACGACCTGGCGAACACTGAAGCTTTCTTT. Its translation: CASSYDLANTEAFF.

The gene calls are TRBV7-2 and TRBJ1-5; 12 bases line up with TRBD1. This CDR3 contains 16 residues. Trimming at V came to 5 bases and at J to 4 bases, leaving 6 bases not matched to a gene. Germline lookup yields CDR1 SGHTA and CDR2 FQGNSA. The CDR3 sequence is CASSARDRGRNQPQHF. For the CDR3, the DNA is TGTGCCAGCAGCGCAAGGGACAGGGGGCGAAATCAGCCCCAGCATTTT. Using reference TRBV7-2 and TRBJ1-5 for the parts outside the CDR3, the full variable domain is GAGVSQSPSNKVTEKGKDVELRCDPISGHTALYWYRQSLGQGLEFLIYFQGNSAPDKSGLPSDRFSAERTGGSVSTLTIQRTQQEDSAVYLCASSARDRGRNQPQHFGDGTRLSIL.

For this clone: A read error may explain this, as a much larger clone is one base away. The rearrangement links TRBV28 to TRBJ2-7; D is undetermined. V lost 3 bases to trimming and J lost 3 bases, with 6 bases between them. Germline V gene data show CDR1 as MDHEN and CDR2 as SYDVKM. The CDR3 runs 12 residues. The CDR3: CASSFPYYEQYF. For the CDR3, the DNA is TGTGCCAGCAGTTTTCCCTACTACGAGCAGTACTTC.

This clone occurred a few times. The J gene is TRBJ2-7, the V gene TRBV5-4; weak D call: TRBD1 (5 bases). CDR1 is SGHNT, CDR2 YYREEE, per germline (reference sequence). V lost 4 bases and J 3 bases, leaving 8 bases between the germline ends. The CDR3 runs 12 residues. CDR3 residues: CASSHQGYEQYF. The CDR3 DNA sequence: TGTGCCAGCAGCCACCAGGGCTACGAGCAGTACTTC.

The chain recombines TRBV28 with TRBJ1-1, with TRBD1 as a possible D gene (6 bases). The V gene's germline CDR1 is MDHEN and CDR2 SYDVKM. This CDR3 is 15 amino acids long. Between the trimmed V and J ends, which lost 7 bases and 0 bases, there was a span of 15 bases. The chain's CDR3 is CASTQGPSMNTEAFF. In DNA form, the CDR3 reads TGTGCCAGCACTCAGGGGCCGAGTATGAACACTGAAGCTTTCTTT.